This is a list of T cell receptor beta chains from one sample in a study of blood T cell repertoires in COVID-19. TCRdb keeps only in-frame clones here, not all; method: immunoSEQ multiplex PCR. The sample includes around 16,000 clones, about 80% seen only once; the top ten take roughly a tenth. The specimen was peripheral blood. Every receptor here comes from a human donor in a cohort sampled during active COVID-19. CDR3s include the opening cysteine and the closing phenylalanine or tryptophan. The D gene is left open where the match is weak. The size field is filled for only some rows; it gives once, few, many or a size class.

clone size: NA
V gene: TRBV7-7
J gene: TRBJ2-3
D gene: TRBD1
CDR3 DNA: TGTGCCAGCAGCTTAGACAGGGGGACAGATACGCAGTATTTT
CDR3 protein: CASSLDRGTDTQYF

clone size: NA
V gene: TRBV27
J gene: TRBJ2-1
D gene: NA
CDR3 DNA: TGTGCCAGCAGTCTCCTAGCAGCCCAGTCTCCCAATGAGCAGTTCTTC
CDR3 protein: CASSLLAAQSPNEQFF

clone size: NA
V gene: TRBV2
J gene: TRBJ1-1
D gene: NA
CDR3 DNA: TGTGCCAGCAGTGACGGGGTGAACACTGAAGCTTTCTTT
CDR3 protein: CASSDGVNTEAFF

clone size: NA
V gene: TRBV19
J gene: TRBJ2-1
D gene: TRBD2
CDR3 DNA: TGTGCCAGTAGTATCTCCACTCTAGCGGGCTCCTACAATGAGCAGTTCTTC
CDR3 protein: CASSISTLAGSYNEQFF

clone size: NA
V gene: TRBV27
J gene: TRBJ1-6
D gene: TRBD1
CDR3 DNA: TGTGCCAGCAGTTTGACAGGGGGCGCATCCTATAATTCACCCCTCCACTTT
CDR3 protein: CASSLTGGASYNSPLHF

clone size: NA
V gene: TRBV6-5
J gene: TRBJ2-2
D gene: TRBD1
CDR3 DNA: TGTGCCAGCATAAGGGACAGGGGCACCGGGGAGCTGTTTTTT
CDR3 protein: CASIRDRGTGELFF

clone size: NA
V gene: TRBV7-9
J gene: TRBJ2-1
D gene: NA
CDR3 DNA: TGTGCCAGCAGCCCCGACAGCTACAATGAGCAGTTCTTC
CDR3 protein: CASSPDSYNEQFF

clone size: NA
V gene: TRBV5-1
J gene: TRBJ2-7
D gene: NA
CDR3 DNA: TGCGCCAGCAGCCCGACAGGAGTCAACGAGCAGTACTTC
CDR3 protein: CASSPTGVNEQYF

clone size: NA
V gene: TRBV11-2
J gene: TRBJ1-1
D gene: NA
CDR3 DNA: TGTGCCAGCAGCTTAGTAACGGCGGGGACTGAAGCTTTCTTT
CDR3 protein: CASSLVTAGTEAFF

clone size: NA
V gene: TRBV29-1
J gene: TRBJ1-4
D gene: TRBD1
CDR3 DNA: TGCAGCGTGAAGCCCGGGACAGGGACGGAAAAACTGTTTTTT
CDR3 protein: CSVKPGTGTEKLFF

clone size: few
V gene: TRBV5-4
J gene: TRBJ2-7
D gene: TRBD1
CDR3 DNA: TGTGCCAGCAGCTTGCAGGGACAGGAAAGCTACGAGCAGTACTTC
CDR3 protein: CASSLQGQESYEQYF

clone size: NA
V gene: TRBV7-3
J gene: TRBJ2-1
D gene: TRBD2
CDR3 DNA: TGTGCCAGCAGCTCAATGGGTACTAGCGGGTCCTACAATGAGCAGTTCTTC
CDR3 protein: CASSSMGTSGSYNEQFF

clone size: NA
V gene: TRBV28
J gene: TRBJ2-5
D gene: TRBD2
CDR3 DNA: TGTGCCAGCAGTGGACTAGTCAACAAAGAGACCCAGTACTTC
CDR3 protein: CASSGLVNKETQYF

clone size: NA
V gene: TRBV7-8
J gene: TRBJ1-2
D gene: TRBD1
CDR3 DNA: TGTGCCAGCAGCTTAGATGCACAGGGGGCGGGTGGCTACACCTTC
CDR3 protein: CASSLDAQGAGGYTF

clone size: NA
V gene: TRBV12-5
J gene: TRBJ2-4
D gene: TRBD2
CDR3 DNA: TGTGCTAGTGGTCCCACTAGCGGATTAGCCAAAAACATTCAGTACTTC
CDR3 protein: CASGPTSGLAKNIQYF

clone size: NA
V gene: TRBV2
J gene: TRBJ2-6
D gene: NA
CDR3 DNA: TGTGCCAGCGTCCCCCGGGTGGGGGCCAACGTCCTGACTTTC
CDR3 protein: CASVPRVGANVLTF

clone size: NA
V gene: TRBV6-2/TRBV6-3
J gene: TRBJ2-7
D gene: TRBD2
CDR3 DNA: TGTGCCAGCAGTTACCCTAGCGGGGGGGTTAACTACGAGCAGTACTTC
CDR3 protein: CASSYPSGGVNYEQYF